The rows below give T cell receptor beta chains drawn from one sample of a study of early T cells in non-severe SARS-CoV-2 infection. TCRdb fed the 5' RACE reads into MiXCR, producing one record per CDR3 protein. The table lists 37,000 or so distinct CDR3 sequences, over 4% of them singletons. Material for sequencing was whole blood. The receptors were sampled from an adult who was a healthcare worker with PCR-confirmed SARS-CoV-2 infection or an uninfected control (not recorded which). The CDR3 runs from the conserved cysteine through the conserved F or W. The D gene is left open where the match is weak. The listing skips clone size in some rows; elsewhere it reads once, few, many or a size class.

DNA: TGTGCCAGCAGTGAGGAGGGGTACTTCACCGGGGAGCTGTTTTTT; CDR3: CASSEEGYFTGELFF; V: TRBV2; D: .; J: TRBJ2-2; size: many
DNA: TGCAGTGCTAGGCGTGGGAATAGCTATGGCTACACCTTC; CDR3: CSARRGNSYGYTF; V: TRBV20-1; D: .; J: TRBJ1-2; size: few
DNA: TGTGCCAGCAGCCGATCCGGGACTAGGGGAGAGACCCAGTACTTC; CDR3: CASSRSGTRGETQYF; V: TRBV7-2; D: TRBD2; J: TRBJ2-5; size: many
DNA: TGTGCCAGCAGCTTGGGGGGCGCCAGCCAGCCCCAGCATTTT; CDR3: CASSLGGASQPQHF; V: TRBV5-4; D: .; J: TRBJ1-5; size: few
DNA: TGTGCCAGTAGTTCGATAAATTCCTACAATGAGCAGTTCTTC; CDR3: CASSSINSYNEQFF; V: TRBV19; D: .; J: TRBJ2-1; size: many
DNA: TGTGCCAGCAGTCCAACCCGACCGGGACAGGGTATATACGAGCAGTACTTC; CDR3: CASSPTRPGQGIYEQYF; V: TRBV6-5; D: TRBD1; J: TRBJ2-7; size: few
DNA: TGCAGCGTTGTTTTTGGGGATACGCAGTATTTT; CDR3: CSVVFGDTQYF; V: TRBV29-1; D: .; J: TRBJ2-3; size: .
DNA: TGTGCCAGCAGTCCAACACGACAGGGGACGGACTATGGCTACACCTTC; CDR3: CASSPTRQGTDYGYTF; V: TRBV12-3/TRBV12-4; D: TRBD1; J: TRBJ1-2; size: many
DNA: TGTGCCAGCAGTGACTCCCCCACTGGCTACACCTTC; CDR3: CASSDSPTGYTF; V: TRBV2; D: .; J: TRBJ1-2; size: .
DNA: TGTGCCAGCAGCTTGGAGACGGTCTGGGGCTGGACGCAGTATTTT; CDR3: CASSLETVWGWTQYF; V: TRBV5-6; D: .; J: TRBJ2-3; size: .
DNA: TGCGCCAGCAGCTTGGAGGGACAGAAGAACACTGAAGCTTTCTTT; CDR3: CASSLEGQKNTEAFF; V: TRBV5-1; D: TRBD1; J: TRBJ1-1; size: .
DNA: TGTGCCAGCAGCTTAGCCGGAGTGGTGGCGACGGACACTGAAGCTTTCTTT; CDR3: CASSLAGVVATDTEAFF; V: TRBV11-2; D: .; J: TRBJ1-1; size: many
DNA: TGTGCCAGTAGCTGGGACCAAAGCTCCTACAATGAGCAGTTCTTC; CDR3: CASSWDQSSYNEQFF; V: TRBV19; D: .; J: TRBJ2-1; size: .
DNA: TGTGCCAGTAGTACGGGTCAGGGCGTTGGCTACACCTTC; CDR3: CASSTGQGVGYTF; V: TRBV19; D: .; J: TRBJ1-2; size: few
DNA: TGTGCCAGCAGACCCGGGACAGGGGGCAAGTACGAGCAGTACTTC; CDR3: CASRPGTGGKYEQYF; V: TRBV6-5; D: TRBD1; J: TRBJ2-7; size: many
DNA: TGTGCCAGCAGCTTAGTAGTAAGGGTCGGGGAGACCCAGTACTTC; CDR3: CASSLVVRVGETQYF; V: TRBV11-2; D: .; J: TRBJ2-5; size: .
DNA: TGTGCCAGCAGCGTAGCTAATGCGGACAAGTACAATGAGCAGTTCTTC; CDR3: CASSVANADKYNEQFF; V: TRBV9; D: .; J: TRBJ2-1; size: many
DNA: TGTGCCAGCAGCCCCATAGCGGGAGATTCTTACAATGAGCAGTTCTTC; CDR3: CASSPIAGDSYNEQFF; V: TRBV9; D: TRBD2; J: TRBJ2-1; size: many
DNA: TGTGCCAGCAGCTTAGATTCTAGCGGGACCTACGAGCAGTACTTC; CDR3: CASSLDSSGTYEQYF; V: TRBV7-2; D: TRBD2; J: TRBJ2-7; size: many
DNA: TGTGCCAGCACCAAAGGTTGGCAGCCCCAGCATTTT; CDR3: CASTKGWQPQHF; V: TRBV5-8; D: .; J: TRBJ1-5; size: few
DNA: TGCAGTGCCCCCCCCAAGCAGGGAGGCTACAATGAGCAGTTCTTC; CDR3: CSAPPKQGGYNEQFF; V: TRBV20-1; D: .; J: TRBJ2-1; size: few
DNA: TGTGCCACCAGCAGAGATGCGGGGGCTAGCACAGATACGCAGTATTTT; CDR3: CATSRDAGASTDTQYF; V: TRBV15; D: .; J: TRBJ2-3; size: many
DNA: TGTGCCAGCAGCCGGATGACTAGCGGGAGGTTTGATGAGCAGTTCTTC; CDR3: CASSRMTSGRFDEQFF; V: TRBV11-2; D: TRBD2; J: TRBJ2-1; size: many
DNA: TGTGCCAGCAGCCAACGGGACAGCTCGGGCTACGCCTTC; CDR3: CASSQRDSSGYAF; V: TRBV3-1; D: TRBD1; J: TRBJ1-2; size: .
DNA: TGCAGCGTTGAACGGCAGGGGCTAAGCACAGATACGCAGTATTTT; CDR3: CSVERQGLSTDTQYF; V: TRBV29-1; D: .; J: TRBJ2-3; size: .
DNA: TGCGCCAGCAGCGGGACGGGGGGTACCTACGAGCAGTACTTC; CDR3: CASSGTGGTYEQYF; V: TRBV5-1; D: TRBD2; J: TRBJ2-7; size: .
DNA: TGTGCCAGCAGCAGATTCGGGACGGTTTTGGACTATGGCTACACCTTC; CDR3: CASSRFGTVLDYGYTF; V: TRBV28; D: .; J: TRBJ1-2; size: few
DNA: TGTGCCAGCAGCCTAGGAGGAGGGACCGGAGATACGCAGTATTTT; CDR3: CASSLGGGTGDTQYF; V: TRBV11-2; D: .; J: TRBJ2-3; size: medium-sized
DNA: TGCGCCAGCAGTCTCGGTCCCAGTTCCTACGAGCAGTACTTC; CDR3: CASSLGPSSYEQYF; V: TRBV4-1; D: .; J: TRBJ2-7; size: many
DNA: TGTGCCAGCAGTTTATCCGGGTTTAATCAGCCCCAGCATTTT; CDR3: CASSLSGFNQPQHF; V: TRBV27; D: .; J: TRBJ1-5; size: many
DNA: TGCAGTGCTAGATCACTAGCGGGAAACAACATTCAGTACTTC; CDR3: CSARSLAGNNIQYF; V: TRBV20-1; D: TRBD2; J: TRBJ2-4; size: many
DNA: TGTGCCAGCAGTAAAGGCGGACAGGGACACTTCACAGATACGCAGTATTTT; CDR3: CASSKGGQGHFTDTQYF; V: TRBV6-2/TRBV6-3; D: TRBD1; J: TRBJ2-3; size: medium-sized
DNA: TGCAGCGTTGGAGCGGGAGTGGGGACAGATACGCAGTATTTT; CDR3: CSVGAGVGTDTQYF; V: TRBV29-1; D: TRBD2; J: TRBJ2-3; size: .
DNA: TGTGCCGTCCCGACAGGGAGCGGAAATCGGCCCCAGCATTTT; CDR3: CAVPTGSGNRPQHF; V: TRBV6-1; D: TRBD1; J: TRBJ1-5; size: many
DNA: TGTGCCAGCAGTTCCGGGACAGGGGAGTCCGGGGCCAACGTCCTGACTTTC; CDR3: CASSSGTGESGANVLTF; V: TRBV27; D: TRBD1; J: TRBJ2-6; size: .
DNA: TGTGCCAGCGGGAAAACTAGCGGGACGCAAGAGACCCAGTACTTC; CDR3: CASGKTSGTQETQYF; V: TRBV3-1; D: TRBD2; J: TRBJ2-5; size: many
DNA: TGTGCCAGCAGCTTAGGGTCAAGGCAGGCAGATACGCAGTATTTT; CDR3: CASSLGSRQADTQYF; V: TRBV11-2; D: .; J: TRBJ2-3; size: many
DNA: TGCAGTGCTAGAGTAGAGACATTCTCATCGAACACTGAAGCTTTCTTT; CDR3: CSARVETFSSNTEAFF; V: TRBV20-1; D: .; J: TRBJ1-1; size: many
DNA: TGTGCCAGCAGCCCCAACAGAGGGCTTGAAGCTTTCTTT; CDR3: CASSPNRGLEAFF; V: TRBV7-3; D: .; J: TRBJ1-1; size: .